The 18 T cell receptor beta chains below all came from one sample that was sequenced in a study of neurological immune-mediated disorders. TCRdb reprocessed the 5' RACE reads via MiXCR and lists one record per CDR3 protein. The data contain approximately 44,000 distinct CDR3 sequences, about 5% of them singletons. Sequencing input: CD4+ T cells from blood. These receptors all come from a woman under 30 with multiple sclerosis.

This clonotype was observed at least ten times. The chain links TRBV7-3 to TRBJ1-6, with TRBD1 as a possible D gene (6 bases). Trimming removed 5 bases at V and 4 bases at J, with 24 bases between. The CDR3 contains 19 residues. Germline CDR1 reads SGHTA; CDR2 reads FQGTGA. CDR3 coding DNA: TGTGCCAGCAGCCAAGGGGGGCCTGCTATCCCCCCTTATAATTCACCCCTCCACTTT. Translated: CASSQGGPAIPPYNSPLHF.

This clonotype showed up many times. The chain is built from TRBV10-3 and TRBJ1-1, with D unclear. Per the germline V gene, CDR1 is ENHRY and CDR2 is SYGVKD. CDR3 length equals 13 residues. The V end lost 2 bases, the J end lost 8 bases, and 12 bases lay between the germline ends. The CDR3 sequence is CAISEQKTPEAFF. The CDR3 coding sequence is TGTGCCATCAGTGAGCAGAAGACACCAGAAGCTTTCTTT.

The chain joins TRBV29-1 to TRBJ2-3, with D perhaps TRBD2 (6 bases). The germline V and J ends were trimmed by 1 base and 2 bases, with 10 bases remaining between them. The CDR3 consists of 14 residues. The germline V gene encodes CDR1 SQVTM and CDR2 ANQGSEA. Here the CDR3 DNA reads TGCAGCGTTGAAGGGGACTTTTACACAGATACGCAGTATTTT. It is translated as CSVEGDFYTDTQYF.

In its sample, this clonotype was seen many times. The chain couples TRBV10-3 to TRBJ1-2; 7 positions agree with TRBD1. V was clipped by 0 bases and J by 7 bases; unmatched bases: 2. This CDR3 has 13 amino acids. Looked up from germline, CDR1 is ENHRY and CDR2 is SYGVKD. CDR3 nucleotide sequence: TGTGCCATCAGTGAGTCAGGGGGCCTTGGCTACACCTTC. As protein: CAISESGGLGYTF.

This clonotype showed up many times. The rearrangement uses TRBV20-1 and TRBJ2-1, with no clear D. Trimming cost V 5 bases and J 7 bases, with 6 bases left between them. The CDR3 is 10 residues long. Germline assignment: CDR1 DFQATT and CDR2 SNEGSKA (reference sequence). CDR3 sequence (DNA): TGCAGTGCTTTTTGGAATGAGCAGTTCTTC. This gives the protein CSAFWNEQFF.

In this sample, this clonotype turned up a few times. The chain links TRBV11-3 to TRBJ2-1; TRBD2 is a possible D gene (7 bases). The CDR3 runs to 15 residues. The V and J ends lost 7 bases and 7 bases respectively, with 20 bases between them. The germline V gene encodes CDR1 SGHNT and CDR2 YENEEA. The CDR3: CASIYGGGRSNEQFF. CDR3 sequence (DNA): TGTGCCAGCATCTACGGGGGCGGGAGATCTAATGAGCAGTTCTTC.

This clonotype has at least ten counts. This chain connects TRBV9 to TRBJ2-3, with D hard to call. V lost 0 bases to trimming and J lost 8 bases, with 4 bases between them. This CDR3 has 11 amino acids. Germline-derived CDR1 and CDR2 are SGDLS and YYNGEE. The chain's CDR3 is CASSVVGTQYF. The CDR3 bases are TGTGCCAGCAGCGTAGTAGGTACGCAGTATTTT.

This clonotype was seen at least ten times. The chain has TRBV12-5 and TRBJ2-2; 9 bases agree with TRBD1. Per the germline V gene, CDR1 is LGHNT and CDR2 is FRNRAP. Trimming removed 6 bases from V and 1 base from J; junction bases left unmatched: 3. The CDR3 has 15 amino acids. The CDR3 spells CASGGQGLNTGELFF. Written as DNA, the CDR3 is TGTGCTAGTGGGGGACAGGGCCTGAACACCGGGGAGCTGTTTTTT.

This clonotype was seen ten or more times. This sequence joins TRBV7-2 and TRBJ1-4; 12 bases agree with TRBD1. There are 17 residues in the CDR3. Germline V CDR1 and CDR2: SGHTA, FQGNSA. V trimming: 6 bases; J trimming: 7 bases; junction bases outside the gene matches: 12. CDR3 loop: CASRSIHGTGGREKLFF. The CDR3 DNA reads TGTGCCAGCAGATCAATTCACGGGACAGGGGGCCGTGAAAAACTGTTTTTT.

The table lists this clonotype with many counts. This chain connects TRBV20-1 to TRBJ1-5; tentatively, D is TRBD1 (5 bases). Germline V CDR1 and CDR2: DFQATT, SNEGSKA (reference sequence). The CDR3 is 13 amino acids. The ends were cut back, 7 bases at V and 4 bases at J, with 14 bases in the middle. CDR3 loop: CSVKGAANQPQHF. The CDR3 bases are TGCAGTGTTAAAGGGGCAGCTAATCAGCCCCAGCATTTT.

Many counts were recorded for this clonotype. The chain couples TRBV21-1 to TRBJ2-2; the table's D call TRBD1 went unverified against the DNA. TRBV21-1 corresponds to a pseudogene. The length of the CDR3 is 16 residues. For the CDR3, the DNA is TGTGCCAGGACCTTAGACAGGAACCTTAACACCGGGGAGCTGTTTTTT. Protein sequence: CARTLDRNLNTGELFF.

This clonotype came up many times. In DNA form, the CDR3 reads TGTGCCACCAGTGATTTGCCCCTAGCGGGAGGGGCCGGGGAGCTGTTTTTT. It specifies CATSDLPLAGGAGELFF. The J gene is TRBJ2-2, the V gene TRBV24-1; the match to TRBD2 covers 12 bases. CDR1 and CDR2 (germline): KGHDR, SFDVKD. V shed 0 bases, J shed 6 bases, and the junction held 4 bases outside the gene matches. The CDR3 is 17 residues long.

This clonotype was detected ten times or more. The genes are TRBV25-1 and TRBJ1-5, with D possibly TRBD1 on 6 matching bases. Deletions cut 4 bases from V and 5 bases from J, with 12 bases between. The germline V gene encodes CDR1 MGHDK and CDR2 SYGVNS. This CDR3 comprises 14 residues. CDR3 DNA sequence: TGTGCCAGCAGTGCAACAGGGTACCATCAGCCCCAGCATTTT. Protein: CASSATGYHQPQHF.

The genes are TRBV19 and TRBJ1-5; D unresolved. Per germline, CDR1 LNHDA and CDR2 SQIVND (reference sequence). Trimming took off 4 bases at V and 4 bases at J, with 8 bases between the two ends. The CDR3 loop spans 13 amino acids. The CDR3 nucleotides are TGTGCCAGTAGTAAGGTGAGGAATCAGCCCCAGCATTTT. Its protein product is CASSKVRNQPQHF.

The chain joins TRBV6-5 to TRBJ1-5, with 8 bases identical to TRBD1. Per germline, CDR1 MNHEY and CDR2 SVGAGI. V lost 5 bases, J lost 2 bases, and 5 bases stayed unmatched. The CDR3 runs to 15 residues. This chain's CDR3 is CASSADRGCNQPQHF. The CDR3 nucleotides are TGTGCCAGCAGTGCCGACAGGGGCTGCAATCAGCCCCAGCATTTT.

This clonotype was seen repeatedly, ten times or more. V and J are TRBV29-1 and TRBJ1-2; TRBD1 is a possible D gene (5 bases). This CDR3 is built from 11 residues. Germline CDR1 reads SQVTM; CDR2 reads ANQGSEA. The V end lost 4 bases, the J end lost 8 bases, and 11 bases lay between the germline ends. The CDR3 bases are TGCAGCGTTGGAGGGGAGGCCGGCTACACCTTC. Translated: CSVGGEAGYTF.

This clonotype was observed a single time. The rearrangement joins TRBV7-2 to TRBJ1-1; 7 bases are shared with TRBD1. Per germline, CDR1 SGHTA and CDR2 FQGNSA. V gave up 2 bases and J gave up 0 bases; unmatched junction bases: 0. The CDR3 consists of 14 residues. The CDR3 region is CASSLRGLNTEAFF. In DNA form, the CDR3 reads TGTGCCAGCAGCTTAAGGGGGCTGAACACTGAAGCTTTCTTT.

This clonotype was seen ten or more times. The chain uses TRBV28 and TRBJ1-5; D is unclear. The V gene's germline CDR1 is MDHEN and CDR2 SYDVKM. The CDR3 consists of 15 residues. The V and J ends lost 9 bases and 1 base respectively, with 16 bases between them. The CDR3 DNA sequence: TGTGCCAGTCGAATCAGCGGACCCAGCAATCAGCCCCAGCATTTT. This sequence encodes CASRISGPSNQPQHF.